A selection of T cell receptor beta chains follows, all from one sample in a study of blood T cell repertoires in COVID-19. The method was immunoSEQ multiplex PCR; TCRdb's version includes in-frame clones alone and lacks a portion of them. Altogether more than 150,000 clones are present, roughly 80% being singletons, with the ten largest covering roughly 0.56%. Sequences were obtained from peripheral blood. Receptors originate from a man aged 55 to 70 with acute or convalescent COVID-19. Each CDR3 is given with its conserved first and last residue. D genes are given only for firm matches. The size of a clone is reported for some rows only, either as once, few or many, or as a class for expanded clones.

v_call	clone_size	j_call	d_call	cdr3_nt	cdr3_aa
TRBV19	NA	TRBJ1-5	TRBD1	TGTGCCAGTAGTATAAGGGACAGGGGCCCACATCAGCCCCAGCATTTT	CASSIRDRGPHQPQHF
TRBV19	NA	TRBJ2-1	TRBD2	TGTGCCAGTAGTCCCCTTTTTAGGACTAGCGGGGGGAAAAGCAATGAGCAGTTCTTC	CASSPLFRTSGGKSNEQFF
TRBV7-3	NA	TRBJ2-2	NA	TGTGCCAGCAGCCCATCCAACACCGGGGAGCTGTTTTTT	CASSPSNTGELFF
TRBV6-5	few	TRBJ1-2	NA	TGTGCCAGCAGTTACCAGGGTAGGGGCTACACCTTC	CASSYQGRGYTF
TRBV25-1	NA	TRBJ1-1	NA	TGTGCCAGCAGGGATGATTCGACTTTTATGAACACTGAAGCTTTCTTT	CASRDDSTFMNTEAFF
TRBV9	NA	TRBJ1-1	NA	TGTGCCAGCAGCGTAGCGGGGGGAGGTGGCACTGAAGCTTTCTTT	CASSVAGGGGTEAFF
TRBV2	NA	TRBJ2-2	TRBD2	TGTGCCAGCAACTTGGCGGGAGAGACCGGGGAGCTGTTTTTT	CASNLAGETGELFF
TRBV3-1/TRBV3-2	NA	TRBJ1-6	NA	TGTGCCAGCAGCCAGCCCGGAGGTGCGGGCTCACCCCTCCACTTT	CASSQPGGAGSPLHF
TRBV4-3	NA	TRBJ1-4	NA	TGCGCCAGCAGCCAATTTACCATACGGGATAATGAAAAACTGTTTTTT	CASSQFTIRDNEKLFF
TRBV27	once	TRBJ2-6	TRBD1	TGTGCCAGCAAGGGGGCCCGCTCTGGGGCCAACGTCCTGACTTTC	CASKGARSGANVLTF
TRBV9	NA	TRBJ1-2	NA	TGTGCCAGCAGCGTAGCTCGCAACGTACTCCTTAACTATGGCTACACCTTC	CASSVARNVLLNYGYTF
TRBV7-9	NA	TRBJ2-6	TRBD2	TGTGCCAGCAGCCCCCTAGCGGGGAAAATAGAGTCCGGGGCCAACGTCCTGACTTTC	CASSPLAGKIESGANVLTF
TRBV27	few	TRBJ2-2	TRBD2	TGTGCCAGCAGTTTCTCGGGACTAGCGAACACCGGGGAGCTGTTTTTT	CASSFSGLANTGELFF
TRBV4-3	NA	TRBJ2-5	TRBD2	TGCGCCAGCAGCCAAGGCCTCCCGGGACTAGCGGGAGGTTCAGAGACCCAGTACTTC	CASSQGLPGLAGGSETQYF
TRBV2	NA	TRBJ2-7	TRBD2	TGTGCCAGCAGCCTTTCGGGGGGTAAGCAGTACTTC	CASSLSGGKQYF
TRBV27	NA	TRBJ2-2	NA	TGTGCCAGCAGGTTCGGCCTAGAGTACGCCGGGGAGCTGTTTTTT	CASRFGLEYAGELFF
TRBV6-6	NA	TRBJ2-7	TRBD1	TGTGCCAGCAGACTGACAGGGGGCGCGTTTTACGAGCAGTACTTC	CASRLTGGAFYEQYF
TRBV5-6	NA	TRBJ2-4	NA	TGTGCCAGCAGCCCGGGACAAAGGCAAAACATTCAGTACTTC	CASSPGQRQNIQYF
TRBV9	NA	TRBJ1-6	NA	TGTGCCAGCAGCGTAGGGGCAGGCTCCATCCCCGTCTATAATTCACCCCTCCACTTT	CASSVGAGSIPVYNSPLHF
TRBV7-6	NA	TRBJ2-5	NA	TGTGCCAGCAAGGGCGGGGTACTGAGAGAGACCCAGTACTTC	CASKGGVLRETQYF
TRBV6-5	NA	TRBJ2-3	TRBD2	TGTGCCAGCAGTTTCGTAGCGGGAGATGGTACGCAGTATTTT	CASSFVAGDGTQYF
TRBV7-8	NA	TRBJ2-3	TRBD2	TGTGCCAGCAGCTTAGCCACGTTGCGGGGGGCGGTTTCAGATACGCAGTATTTT	CASSLATLRGAVSDTQYF
TRBV28	NA	TRBJ2-1	TRBD2	TGTGCCAGCACCCCCTCCGGGAGGGCCTACAATGAGCAGTTCTTC	CASTPSGRAYNEQFF
TRBV27	few	TRBJ1-2	TRBD1	TGTGCCAGCAGACAGGGGGCTATAGGCGGCTACACCTTC	CASRQGAIGGYTF
TRBV2	many	TRBJ2-1	TRBD2	TGTGCCAGCAGTTTTCTAGCGGGAGGGCAGTATGAGCAGTTCTTC	CASSFLAGGQYEQFF
TRBV6-5	NA	TRBJ2-7	TRBD1	TGTGCCAGCAGTTCCAGACAGGGGGCTTACGAGCAGTACTTC	CASSSRQGAYEQYF
TRBV6-4	NA	TRBJ1-5	NA	TGTGCCAGCAGTGACCCCCGACAGACCCGCAATCAGCCCCAGCATTTT	CASSDPRQTRNQPQHF
TRBV4-2	NA	TRBJ1-1	NA	TGTGCCAGCAGCCAAGATTGGGCTACTGAAGCTTTCTTT	CASSQDWATEAFF
TRBV7-2	few	TRBJ2-3	NA	TGTGCCAGCAGCTCCTCAGGGTGGGATACGCAGTATTTT	CASSSSGWDTQYF
TRBV15	NA	TRBJ2-3	TRBD2	TGTGCCACCAGCTTAGCGGGGGGCGGAGATACGCAGTATTTT	CATSLAGGGDTQYF
TRBV7-2	NA	TRBJ2-4	TRBD2	TGTGCCACCAAATCGAGCGGGGCCGGGGGCATTCAGTACTTC	CATKSSGAGGIQYF
TRBV6-6	NA	TRBJ1-5	TRBD1	TGTGCCAGCAGTGGGGACAGGGTGAGCAATCAGCCCCAGCATTTT	CASSGDRVSNQPQHF
TRBV6-2/TRBV6-3	NA	TRBJ2-4	TRBD1	TGTGCCAGCAGCTCCGGGACAGGGGGCGCAAACATTCAGTACTTC	CASSSGTGGANIQYF
TRBV11-3	NA	TRBJ2-3	NA	TGTGCCAGCAGCCCCACCGCGGGGACCGGACGAGATACGCAGTATTTT	CASSPTAGTGRDTQYF
TRBV6-5	NA	TRBJ1-1	NA	TGTGCCAGCAGACCACAGGCCATGAACACTGAAGCTTTCTTT	CASRPQAMNTEAFF
TRBV10-3	NA	TRBJ2-6	NA	TGTGCCAGCCAACAAGACTCTGGGGCCAACGTCCTGACTTTC	CASQQDSGANVLTF
TRBV4-1	NA	TRBJ2-5	NA	TGCGCCAGCAGCCAAGGCGGGTCTCGGGAGACCCAGTACTTC	CASSQGGSRETQYF
TRBV7-8	NA	TRBJ2-7	TRBD2	TGTGCCAGCACCCGAGCGGGAGGAACCGGAGAGCAGTACTTC	CASTRAGGTGEQYF
TRBV4-1	NA	TRBJ2-2	TRBD1	TGCGCCAGCAGCCAGGGGACAGGGGTACCCGGGGAGCTGTTTTTT	CASSQGTGVPGELFF
TRBV6-5	NA	TRBJ2-5	NA	TGTGCCAGCTCCTTACTACAGGGTTTCGGGGAGACCCAGTACTTC	CASSLLQGFGETQYF
TRBV19	NA	TRBJ1-5	NA	TGTGCCAGTAGTATTGGCGGGCGTCAGCCCCAGCATTTT	CASSIGGRQPQHF
TRBV6-1	NA	TRBJ2-7	NA	TGTGCCAGCAGTGAAACAGACCTCTACGAGCAGTACTTC	CASSETDLYEQYF
TRBV19	NA	TRBJ2-7	NA	TGTGCCAGTAGTCCCTTTCTTACAGAAGTTTCCTCCTACGAGCAGTACTTC	CASSPFLTEVSSYEQYF
TRBV24-1	NA	TRBJ1-5	NA	TGTGCCACCAGTGAGGCGGGGTTTAATCAGCCCCAGCATTTT	CATSEAGFNQPQHF
TRBV6-5	NA	TRBJ2-2	TRBD2	TGTGCCAGCAACCCCCGGGGGGGCCGGGCCGGGGAGCTGTTTTTT	CASNPRGGRAGELFF
TRBV12-3/TRBV12-4	NA	TRBJ2-2	TRBD2	TGTGCCAGCAAGTCACTAGCGTCCGGGGAGCTGTTTTTT	CASKSLASGELFF
TRBV5-1	NA	TRBJ2-7	TRBD1	TGCGCCAGCAGCCTAGGCCCCACAGGGGCCGGCTACGAGCAGTACTTC	CASSLGPTGAGYEQYF
TRBV5-1	NA	TRBJ2-7	TRBD2	TGCGCCAGCAGGATTGCCGGGACTAGCGGGAGTAACGAGCAGTACTTC	CASRIAGTSGSNEQYF